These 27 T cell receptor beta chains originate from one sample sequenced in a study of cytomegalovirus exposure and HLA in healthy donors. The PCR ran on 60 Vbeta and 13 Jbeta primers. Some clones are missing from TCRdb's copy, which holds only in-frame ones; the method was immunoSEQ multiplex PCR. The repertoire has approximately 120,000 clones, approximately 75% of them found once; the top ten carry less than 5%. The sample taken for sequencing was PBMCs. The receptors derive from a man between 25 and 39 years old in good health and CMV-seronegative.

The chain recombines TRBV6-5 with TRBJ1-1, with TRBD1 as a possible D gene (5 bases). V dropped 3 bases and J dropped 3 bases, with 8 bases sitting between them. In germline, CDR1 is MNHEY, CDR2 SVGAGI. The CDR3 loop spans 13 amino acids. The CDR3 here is CASSYQGDTEAFF. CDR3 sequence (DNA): TGTGCCAGCAGTTATCAGGGCGACACTGAAGCTTTCTTT.

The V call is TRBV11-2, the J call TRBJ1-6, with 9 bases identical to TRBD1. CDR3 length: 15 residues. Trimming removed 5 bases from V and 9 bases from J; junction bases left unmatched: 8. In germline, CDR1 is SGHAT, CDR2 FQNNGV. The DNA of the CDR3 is TGTGCCAGCAGCCGACGACAGGGGGTAGGTTCACCCCTCCACTTT. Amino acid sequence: CASSRRQGVGSPLHF.

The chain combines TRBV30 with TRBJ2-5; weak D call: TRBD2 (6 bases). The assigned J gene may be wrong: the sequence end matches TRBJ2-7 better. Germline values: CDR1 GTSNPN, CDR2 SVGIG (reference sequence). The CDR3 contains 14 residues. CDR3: CAWSVGAGNYEQYF. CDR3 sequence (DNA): TGTGCCTGGAGTGTCGGAGCGGGCAACTACGAGCAGTACTTC.

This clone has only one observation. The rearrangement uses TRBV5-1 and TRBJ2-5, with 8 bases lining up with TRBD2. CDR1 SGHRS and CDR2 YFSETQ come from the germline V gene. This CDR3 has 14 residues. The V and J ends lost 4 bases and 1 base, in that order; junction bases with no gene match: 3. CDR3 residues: CASSPGTSQETQYF. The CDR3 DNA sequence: TGCGCCAGCAGCCCGGGGACTAGCCAAGAGACCCAGTACTTC.

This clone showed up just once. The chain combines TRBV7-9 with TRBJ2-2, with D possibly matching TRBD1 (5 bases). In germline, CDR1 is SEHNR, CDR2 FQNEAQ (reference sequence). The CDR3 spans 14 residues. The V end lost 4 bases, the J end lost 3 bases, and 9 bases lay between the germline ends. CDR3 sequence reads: CASSSAGYTGELFF. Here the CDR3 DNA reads TGTGCCAGCAGCTCGGCAGGGTACACCGGGGAGCTGTTTTTT.

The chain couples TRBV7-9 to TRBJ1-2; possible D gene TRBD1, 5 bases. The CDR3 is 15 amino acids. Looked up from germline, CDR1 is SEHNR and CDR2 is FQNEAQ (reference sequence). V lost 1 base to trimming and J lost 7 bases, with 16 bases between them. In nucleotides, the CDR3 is TGTGCCAGCAGCTTAGAGAGGTCAGGGCAGCGTGGCTACACCTTC. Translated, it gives CASSLERSGQRGYTF.

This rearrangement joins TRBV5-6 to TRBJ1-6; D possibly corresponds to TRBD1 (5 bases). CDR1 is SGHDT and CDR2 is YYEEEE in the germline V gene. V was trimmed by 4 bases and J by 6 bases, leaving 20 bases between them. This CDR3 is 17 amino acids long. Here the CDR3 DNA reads TGTGCCAGCAGCCCCAGGGTTGGCATATACACTAATTCACCCCTCCACTTT. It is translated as CASSPRVGIYTNSPLHF.

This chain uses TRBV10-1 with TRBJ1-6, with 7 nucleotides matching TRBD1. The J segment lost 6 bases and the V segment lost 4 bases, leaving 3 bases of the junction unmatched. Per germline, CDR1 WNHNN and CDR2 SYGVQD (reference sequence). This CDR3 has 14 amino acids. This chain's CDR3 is CASSVGTVNSPLHF. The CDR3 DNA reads TGCGCCAGCAGTGTCGGGACAGTTAATTCACCCCTCCACTTT.

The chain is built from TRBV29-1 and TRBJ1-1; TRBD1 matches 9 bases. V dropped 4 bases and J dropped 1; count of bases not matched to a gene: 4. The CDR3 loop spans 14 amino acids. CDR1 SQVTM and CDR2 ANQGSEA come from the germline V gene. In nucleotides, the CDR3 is TGCAGCGTTGCTAAGGACAGGGGGAACACTGAAGCTTTCTTT. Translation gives CSVAKDRGNTEAFF.

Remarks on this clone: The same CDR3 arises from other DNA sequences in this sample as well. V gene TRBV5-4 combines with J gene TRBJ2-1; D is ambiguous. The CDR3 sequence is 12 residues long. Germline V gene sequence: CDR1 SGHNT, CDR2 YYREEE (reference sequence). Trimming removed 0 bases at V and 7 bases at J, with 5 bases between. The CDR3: CASSLALNEQFF. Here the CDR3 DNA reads TGTGCCAGCAGCTTGGCCTTGAATGAGCAGTTCTTC.

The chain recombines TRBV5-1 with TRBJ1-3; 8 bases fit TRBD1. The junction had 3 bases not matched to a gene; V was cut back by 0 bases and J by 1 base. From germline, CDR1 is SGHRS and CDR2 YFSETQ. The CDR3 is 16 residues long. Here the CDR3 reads CASSLVQGASGNTIYF. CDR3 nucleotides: TGCGCCAGCAGCTTGGTTCAGGGGGCTTCTGGAAACACCATATATTTT.

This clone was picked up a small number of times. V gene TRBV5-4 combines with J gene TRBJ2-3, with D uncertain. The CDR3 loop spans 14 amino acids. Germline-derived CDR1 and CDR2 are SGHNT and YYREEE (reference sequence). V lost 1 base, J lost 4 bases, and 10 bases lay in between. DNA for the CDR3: TGTGCCAGCAGCTTGAGATATGTAGCAGATACGCAGTATTTT. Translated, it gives CASSLRYVADTQYF. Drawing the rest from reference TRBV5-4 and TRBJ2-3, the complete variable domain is ETGVTQSPTHLIKTRGQQVTLRCSSQSGHNTVSWYQQALGQGPQFIFQYYREEENGRGNFPPRFSGLQFPNYSSELNVNALELDDSALYLCASSLRYVADTQYFGPGTRLTVL.

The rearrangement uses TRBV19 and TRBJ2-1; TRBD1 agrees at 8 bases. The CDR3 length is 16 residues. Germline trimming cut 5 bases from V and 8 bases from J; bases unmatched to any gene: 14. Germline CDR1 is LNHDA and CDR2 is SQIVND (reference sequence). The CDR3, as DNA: TGTGCCAGTAGTTTCCGCCGGGACAGGCCTAGCGATGAGCAGTTCTTC. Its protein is CASSFRRDRPSDEQFF.

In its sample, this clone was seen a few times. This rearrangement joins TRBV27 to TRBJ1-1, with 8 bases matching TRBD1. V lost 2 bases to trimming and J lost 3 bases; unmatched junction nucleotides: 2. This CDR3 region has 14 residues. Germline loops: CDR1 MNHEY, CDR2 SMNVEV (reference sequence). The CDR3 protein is CASSLTTGDTEAFF. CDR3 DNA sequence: TGTGCCAGCAGTTTAACGACAGGGGACACTGAAGCTTTCTTT.

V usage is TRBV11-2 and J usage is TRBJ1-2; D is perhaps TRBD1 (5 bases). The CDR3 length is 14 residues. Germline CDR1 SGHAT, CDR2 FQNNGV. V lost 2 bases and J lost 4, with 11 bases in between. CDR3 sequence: CASSLWGVGYGYTF. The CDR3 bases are TGTGCCAGCAGCTTATGGGGGGTGGGCTATGGCTACACCTTC. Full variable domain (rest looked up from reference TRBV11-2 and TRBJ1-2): EAGVAQSPRYKIIEKRQSVAFWCNPISGHATLYWYQQILGQGPKLLIQFQNNGVVDDSQLPKDRFSAERLKGVDSTLKIQPAKLEDSAVYLCASSLWGVGYGYTFGSGTRLTVV.

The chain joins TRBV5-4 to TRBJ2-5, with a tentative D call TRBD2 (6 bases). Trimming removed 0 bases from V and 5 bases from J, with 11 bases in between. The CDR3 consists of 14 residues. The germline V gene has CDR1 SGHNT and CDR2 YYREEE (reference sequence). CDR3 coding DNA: TGTGCCAGCAGCTTGGTGTCTAGCGTTGAGACCCAGTACTTC. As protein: CASSLVSSVETQYF.

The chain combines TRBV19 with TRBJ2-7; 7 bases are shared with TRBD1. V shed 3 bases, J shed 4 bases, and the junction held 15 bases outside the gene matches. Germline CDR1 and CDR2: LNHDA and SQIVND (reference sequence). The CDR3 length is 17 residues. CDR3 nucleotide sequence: TGTGCCAGTAGTATGTTGGGTCATGGGACAGTCGATTACGAGCAGTACTTC. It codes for CASSMLGHGTVDYEQYF.

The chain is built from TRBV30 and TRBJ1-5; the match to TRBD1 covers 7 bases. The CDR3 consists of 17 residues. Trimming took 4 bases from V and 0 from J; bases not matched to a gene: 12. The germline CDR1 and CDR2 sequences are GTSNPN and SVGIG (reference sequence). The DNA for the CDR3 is TGTGCCTGGACCCCGCAAGTGACAGGGTATAGCAATCAGCCCCAGCATTTT. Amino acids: CAWTPQVTGYSNQPQHF.

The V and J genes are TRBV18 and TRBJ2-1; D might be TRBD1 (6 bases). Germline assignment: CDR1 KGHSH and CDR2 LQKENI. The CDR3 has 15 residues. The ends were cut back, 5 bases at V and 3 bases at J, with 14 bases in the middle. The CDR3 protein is CASSSDRPDYNEQFF. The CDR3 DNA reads TGTGCCAGCTCAAGCGACAGGCCAGACTACAATGAGCAGTTCTTC.

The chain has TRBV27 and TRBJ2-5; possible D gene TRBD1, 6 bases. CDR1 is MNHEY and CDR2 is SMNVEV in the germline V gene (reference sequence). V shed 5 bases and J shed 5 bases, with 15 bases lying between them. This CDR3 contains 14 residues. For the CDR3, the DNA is TGTGCCAGCAGTCCCATGACAGGAGAGGAGACCCAGTACTTC. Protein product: CASSPMTGEETQYF.

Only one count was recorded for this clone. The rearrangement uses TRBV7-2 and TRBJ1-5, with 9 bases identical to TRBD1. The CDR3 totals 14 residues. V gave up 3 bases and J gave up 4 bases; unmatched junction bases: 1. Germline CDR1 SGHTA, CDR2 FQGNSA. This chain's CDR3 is CASSFGTGNQPQHF. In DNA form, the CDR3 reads TGTGCCAGCAGCTTCGGGACAGGGAATCAGCCCCAGCATTTT.

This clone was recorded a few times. This chain's CDR3 is CASSDSRGLTDTQYF. Written as DNA, the CDR3 is TGTGCCAGCAGTGACTCAAGAGGGTTGACAGATACGCAGTATTTT. J is TRBJ2-3 and V is TRBV27; a weak D match, TRBD2 (5 bases). V was cut by 5 bases and J by 3 bases, with 15 bases left in between. The CDR3 runs to 15 residues. Germline values: CDR1 MNHEY, CDR2 SMNVEV (reference sequence).

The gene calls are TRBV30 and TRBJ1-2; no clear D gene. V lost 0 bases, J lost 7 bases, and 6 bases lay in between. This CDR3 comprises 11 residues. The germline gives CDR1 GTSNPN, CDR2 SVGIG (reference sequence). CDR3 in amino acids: CAWSVLVGYTF. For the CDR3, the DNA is TGTGCCTGGAGTGTACTAGTTGGCTACACCTTC.

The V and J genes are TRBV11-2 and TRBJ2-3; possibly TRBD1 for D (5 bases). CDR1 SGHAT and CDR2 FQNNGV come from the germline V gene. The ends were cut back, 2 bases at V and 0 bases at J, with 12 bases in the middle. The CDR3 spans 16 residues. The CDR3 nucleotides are TGTGCCAGCAGCTTAATGACAGTCGCCAGCACAGATACGCAGTATTTT. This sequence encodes CASSLMTVASTDTQYF. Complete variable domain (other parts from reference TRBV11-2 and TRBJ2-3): EAGVAQSPRYKIIEKRQSVAFWCNPISGHATLYWYQQILGQGPKLLIQFQNNGVVDDSQLPKDRFSAERLKGVDSTLKIQPAKLEDSAVYLCASSLMTVASTDTQYFGPGTRLTVL.

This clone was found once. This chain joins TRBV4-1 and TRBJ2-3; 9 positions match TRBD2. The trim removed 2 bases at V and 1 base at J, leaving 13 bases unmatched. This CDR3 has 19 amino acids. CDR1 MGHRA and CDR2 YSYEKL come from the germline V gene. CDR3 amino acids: CASSQTRLTRLAGTDTQYF. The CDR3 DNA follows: TGCGCCAGCAGCCAAACCCGATTAACCCGACTAGCGGGCACAGATACGCAGTATTTT.

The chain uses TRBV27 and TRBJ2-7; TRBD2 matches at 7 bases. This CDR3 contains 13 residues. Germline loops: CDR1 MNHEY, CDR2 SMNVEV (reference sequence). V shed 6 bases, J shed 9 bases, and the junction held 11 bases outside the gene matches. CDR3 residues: CASSFGEGGRQYF. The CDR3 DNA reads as TGTGCCAGCAGCTTCGGGGAGGGTGGTAGGCAGTACTTC.

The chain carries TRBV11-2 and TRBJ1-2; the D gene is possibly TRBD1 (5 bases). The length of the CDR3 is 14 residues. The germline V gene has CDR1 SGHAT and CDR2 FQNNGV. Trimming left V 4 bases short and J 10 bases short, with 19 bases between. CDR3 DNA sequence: TGTGCCAGCAGCTCGATGGAGGGGAGGGTCGACTACACCTTC. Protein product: CASSSMEGRVDYTF.